Listed below are T cell receptor beta chains from one sample, sequenced in a study of vaccination and CD4 T cells after COVID-19. These receptors have no identified antigens. TCRdb reprocessed the PCR reads via MiXCR and lists one record per CDR3 protein. This sample yields fewer than 3,000 distinct CDR3 sequences, of which 84% are seen a single time; 35% to 45% belongs to the top ten. The sequenced sample consisted of CD4+ T cells from blood, cultured in vitro. These receptors were collected from a human donor who had recovered from COVID-19. Each CDR3 is given with its conserved first and last residue. The D gene is left open where the match is weak. Where a row states a size, it is once, few, many or the class of an expanded clone; other rows omit it.

J gene: TRBJ2-7
clone size: NA
V gene: TRBV20-1
D gene: TRBD1
CDR3 DNA: TGCAGTGCGGGCGATCCGACAGGGGAAGTCGAGCAGTACTTC
CDR3 protein: CSAGDPTGEVEQYF

J gene: TRBJ1-2
clone size: NA
V gene: TRBV7-8
D gene: TRBD1
CDR3 DNA: TGTGCCAGCAGCGCCCGGACAGGGGCTAACTATGGCTACACCTTC
CDR3 protein: CASSARTGANYGYTF

J gene: TRBJ2-7
clone size: NA
V gene: TRBV19
D gene: NA
CDR3 DNA: TGTGCCAGTAGTATTGGGGCACCGGCAACCTACGAGCAGTACTTC
CDR3 protein: CASSIGAPATYEQYF

J gene: TRBJ1-2
clone size: few
V gene: TRBV9
D gene: NA
CDR3 DNA: TGTGCCAGCAGCGTTAGGACAGCCAACTATGGCTACACCTTC
CDR3 protein: CASSVRTANYGYTF

J gene: TRBJ2-1
clone size: NA
V gene: TRBV7-2
D gene: NA
CDR3 DNA: TGTGCCAGCAGCCCCGACAGAGACAATGAGCAGTTCTTC
CDR3 protein: CASSPDRDNEQFF

J gene: TRBJ1-2
clone size: NA
V gene: TRBV6-5
D gene: NA
CDR3 DNA: TGTGCCAGCAGTTACTCGGGCCAGGGCGGATTAGACTATGGCTACACCTTC
CDR3 protein: CASSYSGQGGLDYGYTF

J gene: TRBJ1-1
clone size: NA
V gene: TRBV27
D gene: NA
CDR3 DNA: TGTGCCAGCACCACGCGATACACTGAAGCTTTCTTT
CDR3 protein: CASTTRYTEAFF

J gene: TRBJ1-5
clone size: NA
V gene: TRBV28
D gene: NA
CDR3 DNA: TGTGCCAGCAAACGTAGCAATCAGCCCCAGCATTTT
CDR3 protein: CASKRSNQPQHF

J gene: TRBJ1-1
clone size: NA
V gene: TRBV28
D gene: TRBD1
CDR3 DNA: TGTGCCAGCACCAGGGGGGGTCGGGCTGAAGCTTTCTTT
CDR3 protein: CASTRGGRAEAFF

J gene: TRBJ1-2
clone size: NA
V gene: TRBV6-5
D gene: NA
CDR3 DNA: TGTGCCAGCAGTTACTCCGGGCGAAACCCTTATGGCTACACCTTC
CDR3 protein: CASSYSGRNPYGYTF

J gene: TRBJ1-1
clone size: NA
V gene: TRBV7-9
D gene: NA
CDR3 DNA: TGTGCCAGCAGTTTTACAGGGCCTAACACTGAAGCTTTCTTT
CDR3 protein: CASSFTGPNTEAFF

J gene: TRBJ2-3
clone size: NA
V gene: TRBV20-1
D gene: NA
CDR3 DNA: TGCAGTGCTAGCCCTGAGCCAGATACGCAGTATTTT
CDR3 protein: CSASPEPDTQYF

J gene: TRBJ2-2
clone size: NA
V gene: TRBV20-1
D gene: TRBD2
CDR3 DNA: TGCAGTGCTCGGACTAGCGGGGGGTTATACACCGGGGAGCTGTTTTTT
CDR3 protein: CSARTSGGLYTGELFF

J gene: TRBJ1-1
clone size: NA
V gene: TRBV7-2
D gene: NA
CDR3 DNA: TGTGCCAGCAGCGAAAACAGAAACGAAGCTTTCTTT
CDR3 protein: CASSENRNEAFF

J gene: TRBJ1-5
clone size: NA
V gene: TRBV25-1
D gene: NA
CDR3 DNA: TGTGCCAGCAATCGAGGGGGGTTTGGTCAGCCCCAGCATTTT
CDR3 protein: CASNRGGFGQPQHF

J gene: TRBJ2-1
clone size: NA
V gene: TRBV27
D gene: TRBD2
CDR3 DNA: TGTGCCAGCAGGTCTTCGGGGGGGCCTTATGAGCAGTTCTTC
CDR3 protein: CASRSSGGPYEQFF

J gene: TRBJ2-3
clone size: NA
V gene: TRBV21-1
D gene: NA
CDR3 DNA: TGTGCCAGCAGCTTAGGAGGGGGGAGTGGCACAGATACGCAGTATTTT
CDR3 protein: CASSLGGGSGTDTQYF

J gene: TRBJ1-1
clone size: NA
V gene: TRBV30
D gene: NA
CDR3 DNA: TGTGCCTGGAGTGTCCCACCCCCCAGGGCCACAAACACTGAAGCTTTCTTT
CDR3 protein: CAWSVPPPRATNTEAFF

J gene: TRBJ2-2
clone size: NA
V gene: TRBV20-1
D gene: NA
CDR3 DNA: TGCAGTGCTAGGGTTCTAAACACCGGGGAGCTGTTTTTT
CDR3 protein: CSARVLNTGELFF

J gene: TRBJ2-7
clone size: NA
V gene: TRBV6-1
D gene: NA
CDR3 DNA: TGTGCCAGCTGCCCTGGGGGCTCCTACGAGCAGTACTTC
CDR3 protein: CASCPGGSYEQYF

J gene: TRBJ1-2
clone size: NA
V gene: TRBV20-1
D gene: NA
CDR3 DNA: TGCAGTGCTAGAGCAAGGACCTATGGCTACACCTTC
CDR3 protein: CSARARTYGYTF

J gene: TRBJ1-5
clone size: NA
V gene: TRBV12-3/TRBV12-4
D gene: NA
CDR3 DNA: TGTGCCAGCAGTATAACGACAGGAGGGAATCAGCCCCAGCATTTT
CDR3 protein: CASSITTGGNQPQHF

J gene: TRBJ2-2
clone size: NA
V gene: TRBV20-1
D gene: NA
CDR3 DNA: TGCAGTGCTAGAGACCCAGGGAACACCGGGGAGCTGTTTTTT
CDR3 protein: CSARDPGNTGELFF

J gene: TRBJ2-1
clone size: NA
V gene: TRBV28
D gene: NA
CDR3 DNA: TGTGCCACCACGTGGGGAGCCTACAATGAGCAGTTCTTC
CDR3 protein: CATTWGAYNEQFF

J gene: TRBJ1-4
clone size: NA
V gene: TRBV7-9
D gene: TRBD1
CDR3 DNA: TGTGCCAGCAGCAGACCCCCCGGGACAGGGGGCGTAATGGAAAAACTGTTTTTT
CDR3 protein: CASSRPPGTGGVMEKLFF

J gene: TRBJ1-3
clone size: NA
V gene: TRBV7-9
D gene: NA
CDR3 DNA: TGTGCCAGCACCGGGGCTGGGAACACCATATATTTT
CDR3 protein: CASTGAGNTIYF

J gene: TRBJ2-5
clone size: NA
V gene: TRBV20-1
D gene: NA
CDR3 DNA: TGCAGTGCCACACCTACAGAGACCCAGTACTTC
CDR3 protein: CSATPTETQYF

J gene: TRBJ1-3
clone size: NA
V gene: TRBV5-6
D gene: TRBD1
CDR3 DNA: TGTGCCAGCAGCTTCGGGGACAGGGCTGGAAACACCATATATTTT
CDR3 protein: CASSFGDRAGNTIYF

J gene: TRBJ1-2
clone size: NA
V gene: TRBV7-2
D gene: TRBD1
CDR3 DNA: TGTGCCAGCAGCTTACTTCCGAATAGACAGGGGGCTAACTATGGCTACACCTTC
CDR3 protein: CASSLLPNRQGANYGYTF

J gene: TRBJ1-2
clone size: NA
V gene: TRBV11-2
D gene: TRBD1
CDR3 DNA: TGTGCCAGCAGAAATCGGACAGGGTCCTACACCTTC
CDR3 protein: CASRNRTGSYTF

J gene: TRBJ1-5
clone size: NA
V gene: TRBV20-1
D gene: NA
CDR3 DNA: TGCAGTGCTAGAGATATAAAGACAGGCTCCCAGCATTTT
CDR3 protein: CSARDIKTGSQHF

J gene: TRBJ2-1
clone size: few
V gene: TRBV24-1
D gene: TRBD2
CDR3 DNA: TGTGCCACCAGTGATCCACGGGGGGTCTCCTACAATGAGCAGTTCTTC
CDR3 protein: CATSDPRGVSYNEQFF

J gene: TRBJ1-1
clone size: NA
V gene: TRBV10-3
D gene: NA
CDR3 DNA: TGTGCCGTCTTCCGGGATCCGGGCGCTGAAGCTTTCTTT
CDR3 protein: CAVFRDPGAEAFF

J gene: TRBJ1-6
clone size: NA
V gene: TRBV7-9
D gene: NA
CDR3 DNA: TGTGCCAGCAGCCCGAACCCCGTACCCGGGACGGCTTCAACCCCTGCCCGTTCACCCCTCCACTTT
CDR3 protein: CASSPNPVPGTASTPARSPLHF

J gene: TRBJ2-2
clone size: NA
V gene: TRBV12-3/TRBV12-4
D gene: TRBD1
CDR3 DNA: TGTGCCAGCAGTCCTAGACAGGGGGCTGACACCGGGGAGCTGTTTTTT
CDR3 protein: CASSPRQGADTGELFF

J gene: TRBJ1-2
clone size: once
V gene: TRBV7-2
D gene: NA
CDR3 DNA: TGTGCCAGCAGCTTAGGAGGGTATGGCTACACCTTC
CDR3 protein: CASSLGGYGYTF

J gene: TRBJ2-5
clone size: NA
V gene: TRBV20-1
D gene: TRBD2
CDR3 DNA: TGCAGTGCCCGCAAGGGCGGGGGGGCTGAGACCCAGTACTTC
CDR3 protein: CSARKGGGAETQYF

J gene: TRBJ1-6
clone size: NA
V gene: TRBV20-1
D gene: TRBD1
CDR3 DNA: TGCAGTGCTAGTTTAGGGGGCGCAGGTAATTCACCCCTCCACTTT
CDR3 protein: CSASLGGAGNSPLHF

J gene: TRBJ2-7
clone size: large
V gene: TRBV29-1
D gene: NA
CDR3 DNA: TGCAGCGTTGAGGTTTGGGGCGGATCCTACGAGCAGTACTTC
CDR3 protein: CSVEVWGGSYEQYF

J gene: TRBJ1-1
clone size: NA
V gene: TRBV27
D gene: NA
CDR3 DNA: TGTGCCAGCAGTTTATACGGTCTGCGGGCCATGAACACTGAAGCTTTCTTT
CDR3 protein: CASSLYGLRAMNTEAFF

J gene: TRBJ1-4
clone size: NA
V gene: TRBV7-8
D gene: TRBD1
CDR3 DNA: TGTGCCAGCAGCTTCGGGCGACGGGACAGAGCTAATGAAAAACTGTTTTTT
CDR3 protein: CASSFGRRDRANEKLFF

J gene: TRBJ1-2
clone size: NA
V gene: TRBV20-1
D gene: TRBD1
CDR3 DNA: TGCAGTGCTGGGGGGGGGACAGGGGAACTGGATGGCTACACCTTC
CDR3 protein: CSAGGGTGELDGYTF

J gene: TRBJ1-5
clone size: NA
V gene: TRBV7-8
D gene: NA
CDR3 DNA: TGTGCCAGCAGCTTACGGGAACAGGCCAATCAGCCCCAGCATTTT
CDR3 protein: CASSLREQANQPQHF

J gene: TRBJ2-1
clone size: NA
V gene: TRBV6-4
D gene: NA
CDR3 DNA: TGTGCCAGCAGTGACTCTATATTCGGGGCTAAGCAGTTCTTC
CDR3 protein: CASSDSIFGAKQFF

J gene: TRBJ1-1
clone size: NA
V gene: TRBV27
D gene: TRBD1
CDR3 DNA: TGTGCCAGCAGTGATGGACAGGGGTGGATCACGATGAACACTGAAGCTTTCTTT
CDR3 protein: CASSDGQGWITMNTEAFF

J gene: TRBJ1-3
clone size: NA
V gene: TRBV7-6
D gene: NA
CDR3 DNA: TGTGCCAGCAGCCCTCGGGGGTACTCTGGAAACACCATATATTTT
CDR3 protein: CASSPRGYSGNTIYF

J gene: TRBJ2-1
clone size: NA
V gene: TRBV7-6
D gene: TRBD1
CDR3 DNA: TGTGCCATAGAGACAGGGATCCACAATGAGCAGTTCTTC
CDR3 protein: CAIETGIHNEQFF

J gene: TRBJ2-1
clone size: large
V gene: TRBV10-3
D gene: NA
CDR3 DNA: TGTGCCACAGGGAGGGACAGCTCCTACAATGAGCAGTTCTTC
CDR3 protein: CATGRDSSYNEQFF